This T cell receptor (beta chain) was found in a study of T cells in Graves' hyperthyroidism and ophthalmopathy. Whole-study context: Peripheral blood samples were taken at initial diagnosis, prior to any treatment. Study conclusions and caveats: The model's output predicted ophthalmopathy at a median of 6.5 months prior to onset.

Under 3 months was the duration of disease in ophthalmopathy patients, who also had a Clinical Activity Score of at least 3 and a NOSPECS grade of at least 4. PBMCs were obtained from about 9.9 ml fresh peripheral blood. Researchers amplified the TCR beta CDR3 regions from RNA transcripts. The HTBI primer set drove a first-round RT-PCR of the TCR CDR3. Using its own MiXCR run on the multiplex PCR reads, TCRdb lists one record per CDR3 protein. The sample lists 40,000 to 60,000 distinct CDR3 sequences; around half were seen once. Ten or more counts support this clonotype. Its antigen is not identified. Sequencing input: blood. The clonotype comes from a woman aged 50 to 60 with Graves' ophthalmopathy.

The CDR3 DNA reads TGTGCCACCGCTGACCCCGCGGCCACAGATACGCAGTATTTT. This encodes CATADPAATDTQYF. The genes are TRBV24-1 and TRBJ2-3; D gene uncertain. The CDR3 has 14 residues. The ends were cut back, 9 bases at V and 2 bases at J, with 14 bases in the middle. CDR1 is KGHDR, CDR2 SFDVKD, per germline.